This T cell receptor (beta chain) is from a study of blood T cell repertoires in COVID-19. There are 11 residues in the CDR3. Germline V gives CDR1 SGHAT, CDR2 FQNNGV. V was clipped by 5 bases and J by 6 bases, with 8 bases between them. Measured with immunoSEQ multiplex PCR; TCRdb has only the in-frame clones, and not every one. The repertoire holds 200,000 or so clones, with roughly nine tenths as singletons. The sample was PBMCs or T cells enriched from blood (not recorded which). This chain connects TRBV11-2 to TRBJ2-7; the D gene is possibly TRBD1 (5 bases). The receptor was derived from a man in his thirties or forties who had recovered from COVID-19. The CDR3 region has the DNA TGTGCCAGCAGCAGACAGCTCGAGCAGTACTTC. It codes for CASSRQLEQYF.